This entry lists 20 T cell receptor beta chains sequenced from one sample in a study of cytomegalovirus exposure and HLA in healthy donors listed by TCRdb under 2017. Libraries came from the immunoSEQ multiplex PCR assay. A mixture of 60 forward primers for TCR Vbeta segments and 13 reverse primers for TCR Jbeta segments was used in the multiplex PCR. This is the immuneACCESS table as TCRdb keeps it, with only in-frame sequences that have V and J called. A part of the clones is gone; compared with another copy, unresolved V genes explain less than half, and the rest is unexplained. The table for this sample lists 95,000 to 150,000 clones; over 80% of them were counted only once. The top ten clones comprise 0.2% to 0.3% of the sample. The sequenced sample consisted of PBMCs. The receptors here all came from a man in his fifties in good health and CMV-seronegative.

This chain connects TRBV28 to TRBJ2-7; 9 bases are shared with TRBD2. In germline, CDR1 is MDHEN, CDR2 SYDVKM. The CDR3 is 13 residues long. The V gene end was trimmed by 7 bases and the J gene end by 7 bases; junction bases not matched to a gene: 8. In nucleotides, the CDR3 is TGTGCCAGCATCCCCAGCGGGGGGAGGGAGCAGTACTTC. Translating gives CASIPSGGREQYF.

The chain is built from TRBV4-2 and TRBJ2-7; no definite D call. From germline, CDR1 is LGHNA and CDR2 YNFKEQ. The ends were cut back, 1 base at V and 2 bases at J, with 12 bases in the middle. The CDR3 length is 15 residues. In nucleotides, the CDR3 is TGTGCCAGCAGCCAAGTCAGGCAGATTCCCTACGAGCAGTACTTC. Translated, it gives CASSQVRQIPYEQYF.

The rearrangement uses TRBV5-1 and TRBJ2-5; a weak D match, TRBD2 (7 bases). This CDR3 is 14 amino acids long. Germline lookup yields CDR1 SGHRS and CDR2 YFSETQ. The V and J ends lost 0 bases and 4 bases respectively, with 10 bases between them. The CDR3 DNA sequence: TGCGCCAGCAGCTTGGAAAGGGGGGGAGAGACCCAGTACTTC. Translation gives CASSLERGGETQYF.

The rearrangement links TRBV19 to TRBJ2-3; 8 bases are shared with TRBD1. Germline lookup yields CDR1 LNHDA and CDR2 SQIVND (reference sequence). This CDR3 spans 14 amino acids. V gave up 6 bases and J gave up 2 bases; unmatched junction bases: 4. The CDR3: CASSAGGITDTQYF. The CDR3 nucleotides are TGTGCCAGTAGCGCAGGGGGCATCACAGATACGCAGTATTTT.

The chain uses TRBV7-3 and TRBJ2-7, with 13 bases lining up with TRBD2. The V gene's germline CDR1 is SGHTA and CDR2 FQGTGA. J gave up 7 bases and V 4 bases, and 7 bases lay outside the gene matches. CDR3 length: 15 amino acids. The CDR3 region is CASSSRGLAGEEQYF. In nucleotides, the CDR3 is TGTGCCAGCAGCTCCCGCGGACTAGCGGGAGAAGAGCAGTACTTC.

The chain is built from TRBV6-5 and TRBJ2-3; D remains unclear. Per the germline V gene, CDR1 is MNHEY and CDR2 is SVGAGI. The V end lost 6 bases, the J end lost 0 bases, and 13 bases lay between the germline ends. The CDR3 has 15 residues. The chain's CDR3 is CASRLLPISTDTQYF. CDR3 in DNA: TGTGCCAGCAGGTTACTGCCCATTAGCACAGATACGCAGTATTTT.

The chain couples TRBV11-2 to TRBJ2-3, with 9 bases fitting TRBD2. The CDR3 is made up of 16 amino acids. V was pared by 5 bases and J by 4 bases, with 10 bases of the junction left unmatched. Germline V gene sequence: CDR1 SGHAT, CDR2 FQNNGV. CDR3 DNA: TGTGCCAGCAGCCAAATGCGCGGGAGGGCGGCAGATACGCAGTATTTT. Translating gives CASSQMRGRAADTQYF.

J is TRBJ1-1 and V is TRBV30, with D tentatively TRBD1 (6 bases). CDR1 is GTSNPN and CDR2 is SVGIG in the germline V gene (reference sequence). Trimming removed 5 bases from V and 4 bases from J, with 11 bases in between. The CDR3 loop spans 12 amino acids. The CDR3 region is CAWRQGTTEAFF. The CDR3 DNA is TGTGCCTGGCGCCAGGGGACCACTGAAGCTTTCTTT.

The chain has TRBV9 and TRBJ2-7; tentatively, D is TRBD1 (6 bases). V lost 0 bases and J lost 4, with 11 bases in between. CDR1 and CDR2 from the germline V gene are SGDLS and YYNGEE. CDR3 length: 14 residues. Written as DNA, the CDR3 is TGTGCCAGCAGCGTAGGAGGGGGTGGGTACGAGCAGTACTTC. Translating gives CASSVGGGGYEQYF.

The chain couples TRBV7-9 to TRBJ2-2, with TRBD2 as a possible D gene (5 bases). The CDR3 is 19 residues long. V gave up 8 bases and J gave up 6 bases, with 31 bases separating them. Germline V lookup: CDR1 SEHNR, CDR2 FQNEAQ (reference sequence). The CDR3, as DNA: TGTGCCAGCGGTCGGGGATCTAGGCTTAACCGCGTGAATCCCGGGGAGCTGTTTTTT. Amino acids: CASGRGSRLNRVNPGELFF. The full variable domain, its missing parts supplied by reference TRBV7-9 and TRBJ2-2, is DTGVSQNPRHKITKRGQNVTFRCDPISEHNRLYWYRQTLGQGPEFLTYFQNEAQLEKSRLLSDRFSAERPKGSFSTLEIQRTEQGDSAMYLCASGRGSRLNRVNPGELFFGEGSRLTVL.

The chain uses TRBV7-2 and TRBJ2-3; TRBD2 aligns across 9 bases. The CDR3 length is 16 residues. Trimming took 1 base from V and 4 from J; bases not matched to a gene: 6. Germline V gives CDR1 SGHTA, CDR2 FQGNSA. CDR3 nucleotides: TGTGCCAGCAGCTTAGAGGCGGGGGGGCCTGCAGATACGCAGTATTTT. Translating gives CASSLEAGGPADTQYF. The full variable domain, its missing parts supplied by reference TRBV7-2 and TRBJ2-3, is GAGVSQSPSNKVTEKGKDVELRCDPISGHTALYWYRQSLGQGLEFLIYFQGNSAPDKSGLPSDRFSAERTGGSVSTLTIQRTQQEDSAVYLCASSLEAGGPADTQYFGPGTRLTVL.

The J gene is TRBJ2-2, the V gene TRBV6-1; TRBD2 matches at 7 bases. This CDR3 has 17 residues. In germline, CDR1 is MNHNS, CDR2 SASEGT. The J segment lost 2 bases and the V segment lost 4 bases, leaving 10 bases of the junction unmatched. The CDR3 protein is CASSGGWGGRNTGELFF. CDR3 bases: TGTGCCAGCAGTGGGGGTTGGGGGGGGAGAAACACCGGGGAGCTGTTTTTT.

On this clone: The same CDR3 is also encoded by other DNA sequences in this sample. The rearrangement links TRBV7-9 to TRBJ1-5; D may be TRBD1 (6 bases). The length of the CDR3 is 13 residues. CDR1 and CDR2 from the germline V gene are SEHNR and FQNEAQ (reference sequence). Trimming shortened V by 1 base and J by 5 bases, and 6 bases separated the two germline ends. The CDR3 reads CASSLEGDQPQHF. In DNA, the CDR3 is TGTGCCAGCAGCTTAGAGGGGGATCAGCCCCAGCATTTT.

This clone showed up just once. The rearrangement links TRBV7-6 to TRBJ2-3, with TRBD1 matching over 10 bases. The trim removed 5 bases at V and 4 bases at J, leaving 6 bases unmatched. The CDR3 loop spans 15 amino acids. The V gene's germline CDR1 is SGHVS and CDR2 FNYEAQ. The CDR3 DNA reads TGTGCCAGCAGCACCCGGACAGGGGGGGCAGATACGCAGTATTTT. This sequence encodes CASSTRTGGADTQYF.

The chain carries TRBV10-3 and TRBJ2-2; maybe TRBD1 (6 bases). From germline, CDR1 is ENHRY and CDR2 SYGVKD. The CDR3 runs 16 residues. V was trimmed by 2 bases and J by 5 bases, leaving 15 bases between them. In DNA form, the CDR3 reads TGTGCCATCAGTGAGACAAGGGGGAAGGGGACCGGGGAGCTGTTTTTT. Residues: CAISETRGKGTGELFF.

CDR3 in amino acids: CASSPAIPGVQGIVSVAKNIQYF. CDR3 sequence (DNA): TGCGCCAGCAGCCCCGCAATACCGGGTGTACAGGGGATTGTGTCGGTAGCCAAAAACATTCAGTACTTC. The J gene is TRBJ2-4, the V gene TRBV5-1; the match to TRBD1 covers 7 bases. CDR3 size: 23 residues. V shed 4 bases, J shed 0 bases, and the junction held 28 bases outside the gene matches. Germline V gene data show CDR1 as SGHRS and CDR2 as YFSETQ.

The chain joins TRBV9 to TRBJ1-4; D perhaps matches TRBD1 (6 bases). Trimming removed 6 bases at V and 0 bases at J, with 9 bases between. This CDR3 has 14 residues. Germline V gives CDR1 SGDLS, CDR2 YYNGEE. CDR3 nucleotide sequence: TGTGCCAGCAACACAGGGACAACTAATGAAAAACTGTTTTTT. Translated, it gives CASNTGTTNEKLFF.

The CDR3 region has the DNA TGCGCCAGCAGCCAATCGAGAGAGACCCAGTACTTC. As protein: CASSQSRETQYF. The chain links TRBV4-3 to TRBJ2-5; D remains unclear. Germline CDR1 LGHNA, CDR2 YSLEER. The CDR3 runs to 12 residues. Trimming stripped 2 bases from V and 4 bases from J, with 5 bases between.

V gene TRBV5-3 combines with J gene TRBJ2-5, with D possibly matching TRBD2 (5 bases). Judging by the DNA end, TRBJ2-7 fits better; the J call may be wrong. TRBV5-3 is designated an ORF whose function remains uncertain. This CDR3 region has 15 residues. The CDR3 sequence: CARSLVADGVYEQYF. For the CDR3, the DNA is TGTGCCAGAAGCTTGGTGGCTGACGGGGTGTACGAGCAGTACTTC.

The chain has TRBV4-1 and TRBJ1-1, with D possibly matching TRBD1 (5 bases). The germline V and J ends were trimmed by 0 bases and 0 bases, with 11 bases remaining between them. The CDR3 runs 16 residues. CDR1 is MGHRA, CDR2 YSYEKL, per germline. CDR3 in amino acids: CASSQEAGDLNTEAFF. DNA of the CDR3: TGCGCCAGCAGCCAAGAAGCGGGGGATCTGAACACTGAAGCTTTCTTT.